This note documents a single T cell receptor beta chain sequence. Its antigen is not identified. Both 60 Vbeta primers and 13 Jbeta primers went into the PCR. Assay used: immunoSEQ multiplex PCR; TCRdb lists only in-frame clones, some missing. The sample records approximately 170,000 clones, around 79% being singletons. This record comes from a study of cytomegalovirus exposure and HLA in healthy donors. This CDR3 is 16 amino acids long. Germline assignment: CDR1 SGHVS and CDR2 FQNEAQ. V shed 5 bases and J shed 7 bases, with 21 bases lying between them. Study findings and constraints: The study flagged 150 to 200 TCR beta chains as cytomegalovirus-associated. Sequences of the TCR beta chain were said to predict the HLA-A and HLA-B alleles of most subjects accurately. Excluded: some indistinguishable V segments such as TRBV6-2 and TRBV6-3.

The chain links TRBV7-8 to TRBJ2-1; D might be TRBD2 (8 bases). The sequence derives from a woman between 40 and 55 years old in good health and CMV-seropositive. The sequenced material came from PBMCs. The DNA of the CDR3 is TGTGCCAGCAGCCCCCGACCCGGGGGGGGACAGAATGAGCAGTTCTTC. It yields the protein CASSPRPGGGQNEQFF.